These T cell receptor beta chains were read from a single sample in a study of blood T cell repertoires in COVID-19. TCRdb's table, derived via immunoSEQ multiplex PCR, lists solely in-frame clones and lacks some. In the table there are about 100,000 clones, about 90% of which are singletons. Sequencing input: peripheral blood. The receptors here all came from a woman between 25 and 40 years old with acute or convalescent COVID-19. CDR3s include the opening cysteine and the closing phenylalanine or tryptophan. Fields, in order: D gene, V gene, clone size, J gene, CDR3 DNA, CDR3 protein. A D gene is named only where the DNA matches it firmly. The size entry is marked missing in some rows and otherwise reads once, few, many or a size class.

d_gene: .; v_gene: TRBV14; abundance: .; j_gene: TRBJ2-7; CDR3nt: TGTGCCAGCAGCCCTGGAGCGACTAGTAGATCGCAGTACTTC; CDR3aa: CASSPGATSRSQYF
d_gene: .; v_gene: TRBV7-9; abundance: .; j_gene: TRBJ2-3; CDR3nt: TGTGCCAGCAGCCCCGAGGTGGATACGCAGTATTTT; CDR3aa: CASSPEVDTQYF
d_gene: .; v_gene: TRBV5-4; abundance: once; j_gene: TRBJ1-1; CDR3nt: TGTGCCAAAGAGCTAGAAGCTTTCTTT; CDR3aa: CAKELEAFF
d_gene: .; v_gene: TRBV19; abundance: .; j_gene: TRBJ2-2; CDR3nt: TGTGCCAGTAGTGTCGACAGCTACACCGGGGAGCTGTTTTTT; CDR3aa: CASSVDSYTGELFF
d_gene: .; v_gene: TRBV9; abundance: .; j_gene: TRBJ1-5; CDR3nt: TGTGCCAGCAGCTCCTCCTACAATCAGCCCCAGCATTTT; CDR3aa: CASSSSYNQPQHF
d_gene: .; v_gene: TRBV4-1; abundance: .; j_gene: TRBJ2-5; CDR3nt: TGCGCCAGCAGCCAAGATGTGCCAGAAGAGACCCAGTACTTC; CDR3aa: CASSQDVPEETQYF
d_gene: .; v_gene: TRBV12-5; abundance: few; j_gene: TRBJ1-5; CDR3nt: TGTGCTAGTGGTTTCTTGGCAGAAAATCAGCCCCAGCATTTT; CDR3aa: CASGFLAENQPQHF
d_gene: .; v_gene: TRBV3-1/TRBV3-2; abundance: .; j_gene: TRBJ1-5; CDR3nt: TGTGCCAGCAGCCAAAGTCTTTCGGGGGGGAATCAGCCCCAGCATTTT; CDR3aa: CASSQSLSGGNQPQHF
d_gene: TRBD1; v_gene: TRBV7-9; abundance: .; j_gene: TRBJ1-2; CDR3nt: TGTGCCAGCAGGGAGAGACAGGGGAACTATGGCTACACCTTC; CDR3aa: CASRERQGNYGYTF
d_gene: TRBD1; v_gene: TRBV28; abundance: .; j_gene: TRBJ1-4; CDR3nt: TGTGCCAGCAGTCCTCACGGGGACAGGGAGTTTGCTAATGAAAAACTGTTTTTT; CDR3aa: CASSPHGDREFANEKLFF
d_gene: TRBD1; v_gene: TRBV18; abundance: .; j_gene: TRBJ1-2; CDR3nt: TGTGCCAGCTCACCAGCTAACAGGGGTGTTTATGGCTACACCTTC; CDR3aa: CASSPANRGVYGYTF
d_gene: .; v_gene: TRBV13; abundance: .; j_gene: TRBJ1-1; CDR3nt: TGTGCCAGCAGCCCAAGGGGGGGCAGGACGAACACTGAAGCTTTCTTT; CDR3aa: CASSPRGGRTNTEAFF
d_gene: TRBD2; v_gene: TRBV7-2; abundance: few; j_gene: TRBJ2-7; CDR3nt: TGTGCCAGCAGCTTCCATGGGGGGGGATCCTACGAGCAGTACTTC; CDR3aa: CASSFHGGGSYEQYF
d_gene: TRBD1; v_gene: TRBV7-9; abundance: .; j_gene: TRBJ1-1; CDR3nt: TGTGCCAGCAGCTCAACAGGGGTTCGGGTTGAAGCTTTCTTT; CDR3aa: CASSSTGVRVEAFF
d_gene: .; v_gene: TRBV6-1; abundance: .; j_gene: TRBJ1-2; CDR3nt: TGTGCCAGCAGTGAAGACAGGGCAGGCGGCTACACCTTC; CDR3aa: CASSEDRAGGYTF
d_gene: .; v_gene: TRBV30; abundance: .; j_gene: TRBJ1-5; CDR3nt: TGTGCCTGGACCGATGGGAGGGGGGTCGGCAATCAGCCCCAGCATTTT; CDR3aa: CAWTDGRGVGNQPQHF
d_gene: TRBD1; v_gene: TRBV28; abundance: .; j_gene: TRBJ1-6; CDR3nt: TGTGCCAGCACACCACGTAGGGAAAAGACAGGGCTCCACTTT; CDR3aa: CASTPRREKTGLHF
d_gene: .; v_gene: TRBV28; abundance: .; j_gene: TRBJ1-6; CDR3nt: TGTGCCAGCAACGGGGGGGAGGGACACCCGAGCTCCTATAATTCACCCCTCCACTTT; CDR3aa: CASNGGEGHPSSYNSPLHF
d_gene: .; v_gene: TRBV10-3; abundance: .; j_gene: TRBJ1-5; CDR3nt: TGTGCCATCAGTGAGTCTGCGCGGGGAGTCGATCAGCCCCAGCATTTT; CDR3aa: CAISESARGVDQPQHF
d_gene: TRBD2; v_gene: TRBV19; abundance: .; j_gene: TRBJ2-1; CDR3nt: TGTGCCAGTAGTACCGGACTAGGTTCAAACGATGAGCAGTTCTTC; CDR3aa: CASSTGLGSNDEQFF
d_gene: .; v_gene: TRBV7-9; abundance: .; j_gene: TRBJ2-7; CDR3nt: TGTGCCAGCAGGTCCGACTCTTTCCACGAGCAGTACTTC; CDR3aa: CASRSDSFHEQYF
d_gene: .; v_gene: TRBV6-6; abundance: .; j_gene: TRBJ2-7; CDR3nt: TGTGCCAGCAGCGAGCCCTCTCGAAAATACGAGCAGTACTTC; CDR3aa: CASSEPSRKYEQYF
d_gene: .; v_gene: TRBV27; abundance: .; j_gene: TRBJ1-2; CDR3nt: TGTGCCAGCAGTTTAGGGGGAGGCTATGGCTACACCTTC; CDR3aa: CASSLGGGYGYTF
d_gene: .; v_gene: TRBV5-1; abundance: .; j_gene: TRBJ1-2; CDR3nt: TGCGCCAGCGGGGGGATGGGTAACTATGGCTACACCTTC; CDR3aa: CASGGMGNYGYTF
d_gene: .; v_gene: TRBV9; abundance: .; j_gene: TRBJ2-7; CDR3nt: TGTGCCAGCAGCGTATCGGGGGATCCATCCTACGAGCAGTACTTC; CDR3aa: CASSVSGDPSYEQYF
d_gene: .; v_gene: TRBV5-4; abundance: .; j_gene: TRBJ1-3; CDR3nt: TGTGCCAGCAGCGTGGACACCCGTTCTGGAAACACCATATATTTT; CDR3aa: CASSVDTRSGNTIYF
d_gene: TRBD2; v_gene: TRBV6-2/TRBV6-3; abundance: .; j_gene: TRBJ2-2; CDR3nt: TGTGCCAGCAGTTACTATCATCAGCGGGGGATCACCGGGGAGCTGTTTTTT; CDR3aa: CASSYYHQRGITGELFF
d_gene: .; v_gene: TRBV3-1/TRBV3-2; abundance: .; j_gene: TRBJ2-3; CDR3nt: TGTGCCAGCAGCCAAGGATCTAGCGCTGGAGATACGCAGTATTTT; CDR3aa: CASSQGSSAGDTQYF
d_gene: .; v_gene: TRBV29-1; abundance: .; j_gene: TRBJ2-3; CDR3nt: TGCAGCGTTGAAGGGGTAGCGGCTAGCACAGATACGCAGTATTTT; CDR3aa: CSVEGVAASTDTQYF
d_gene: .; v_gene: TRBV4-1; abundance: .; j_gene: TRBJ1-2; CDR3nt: TGCGCCAGCAGCCAAGACATGACGACAGTCTATGGCTACACCTTC; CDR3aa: CASSQDMTTVYGYTF
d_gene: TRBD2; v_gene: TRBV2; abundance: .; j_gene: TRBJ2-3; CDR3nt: TGTGCCAGCAGTGAGCGGGCTAGCGGTTATACGCAGTATTTT; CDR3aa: CASSERASGYTQYF
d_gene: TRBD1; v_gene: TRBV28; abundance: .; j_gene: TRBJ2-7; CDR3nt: TGTGCCAAGAGAGGATTTAGAGTGGACAGGGGGCGGAGGTTGAACGAGCAGTACTTC; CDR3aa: CAKRGFRVDRGRRLNEQYF
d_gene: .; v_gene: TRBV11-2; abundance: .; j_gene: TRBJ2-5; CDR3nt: TGTGCCAGCAGCTTAGCGCCATTAGAAGCGGAGACCCAGTACTTC; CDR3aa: CASSLAPLEAETQYF
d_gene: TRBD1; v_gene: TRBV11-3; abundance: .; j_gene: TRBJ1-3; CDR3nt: TGTGCCAGCAGCCCCGGACAGGGTACCATATATTTT; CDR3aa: CASSPGQGTIYF
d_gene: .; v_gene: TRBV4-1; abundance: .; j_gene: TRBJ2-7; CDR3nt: TGCGCCAGCAGCCTCGCAGCCCTAGCCCCCTACGAGCAGTACTTC; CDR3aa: CASSLAALAPYEQYF
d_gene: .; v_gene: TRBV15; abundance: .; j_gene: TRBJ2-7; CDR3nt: TGTGCCACCAGCAGCATCCCCAAGGCAGGTCACGACGAGCAGTACTTC; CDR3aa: CATSSIPKAGHDEQYF
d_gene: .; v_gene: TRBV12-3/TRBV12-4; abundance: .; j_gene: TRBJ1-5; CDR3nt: TGTGCCAGCACTCTCCCGAGTACGCCCCAGCATTTT; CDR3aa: CASTLPSTPQHF
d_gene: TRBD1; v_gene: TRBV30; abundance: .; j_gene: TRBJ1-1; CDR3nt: TGTGCCTGGAGGGGACAGTCGAACACTGAAGCTTTCTTT; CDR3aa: CAWRGQSNTEAFF
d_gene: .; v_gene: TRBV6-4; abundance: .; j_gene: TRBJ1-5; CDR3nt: TGTGCCAGCAGTGTGGGCAGTAATCAGCCCCAGCATTTT; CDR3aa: CASSVGSNQPQHF
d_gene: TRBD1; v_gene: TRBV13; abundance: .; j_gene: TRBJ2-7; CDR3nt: TGTGCCAGCAGCTTAGGCCTGGGACAGGGATCCTACGAGCAGTACTTC; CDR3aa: CASSLGLGQGSYEQYF
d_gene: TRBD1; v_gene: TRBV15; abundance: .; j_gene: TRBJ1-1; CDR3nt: TGTGCCACCAGCAAGACAGGGGGGAACACTGAAGCTTTCTTT; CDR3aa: CATSKTGGNTEAFF
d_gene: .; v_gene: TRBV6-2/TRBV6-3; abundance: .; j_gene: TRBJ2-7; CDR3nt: TGTGCCAGCAGTTATCTCCGGACACGCTCCTACGAGCAGTACTTC; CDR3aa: CASSYLRTRSYEQYF
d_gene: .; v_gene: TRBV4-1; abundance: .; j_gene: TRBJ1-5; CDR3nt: TGCGCCAGTAACCCAGGGCCCTATAGCAATCAGCCCCAGCATTTT; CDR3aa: CASNPGPYSNQPQHF
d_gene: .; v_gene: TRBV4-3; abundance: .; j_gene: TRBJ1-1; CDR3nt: TGCGCCAGCAGCCAAATAGGGGGTTTGGACACTGAAGCTTTCTTT; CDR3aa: CASSQIGGLDTEAFF
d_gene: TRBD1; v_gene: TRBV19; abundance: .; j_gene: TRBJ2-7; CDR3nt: TGTGCCACCAGGGACAGGAACTACGAGCAGTACTTC; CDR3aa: CATRDRNYEQYF
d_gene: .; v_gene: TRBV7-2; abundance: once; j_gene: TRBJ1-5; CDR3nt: TGTGCCAGCAGCTTAAATCCGTTCAATCAGCCCCAGCATTTT; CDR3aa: CASSLNPFNQPQHF
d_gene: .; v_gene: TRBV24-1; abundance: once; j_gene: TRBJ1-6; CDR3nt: TGTGCCACCAGTGACGGGCGGAGGCGAAATTCACCCCTCCACTTT; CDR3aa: CATSDGRRRNSPLHF
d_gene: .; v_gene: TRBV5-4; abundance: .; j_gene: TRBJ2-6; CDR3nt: TGTGCCAGCAGCTTGGGTATTACTGGGGCCAACGTCCTGACTTTC; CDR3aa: CASSLGITGANVLTF
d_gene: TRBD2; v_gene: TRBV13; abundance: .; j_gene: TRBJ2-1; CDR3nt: TGTGCCAGCAGCTCCGGACTGGGACTAGCGGGGCACAATGAGCAGTTCTTC; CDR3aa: CASSSGLGLAGHNEQFF
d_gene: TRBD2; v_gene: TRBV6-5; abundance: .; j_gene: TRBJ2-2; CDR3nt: TGTGCCAGCAGTCGCCGGACTAGCGGGACCGGGGAGCTGTTTTTT; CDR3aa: CASSRRTSGTGELFF
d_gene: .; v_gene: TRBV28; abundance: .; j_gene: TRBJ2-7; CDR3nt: TGTGCCAGCAGTTTTGAGGGCCTATACGAGCAGTACTTC; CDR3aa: CASSFEGLYEQYF
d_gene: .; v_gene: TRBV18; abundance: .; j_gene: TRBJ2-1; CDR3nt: TGTGCCAGCTCGCAACAGGACAATGAGCAGTTCTTC; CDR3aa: CASSQQDNEQFF
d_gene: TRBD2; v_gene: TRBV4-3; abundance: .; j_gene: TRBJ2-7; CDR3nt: TGCGCCAGCAGCCAAGCCCGGGGGGGCGGGCACGAGCAGTACTTC; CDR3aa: CASSQARGGGHEQYF